This passage covers 11 T cell receptor beta chains from one sample sequenced in a study of T cells in localized non-small cell lung cancer. Only in-frame clones appear in the TCRdb table, and some are missing; sequencing was by immunoSEQ multiplex PCR. This table holds about 2,600 clones, roughly 25% found once. Sequenced material: normal lung tissue next to the tumor, taken before any cancer treatment. All receptors come from a man between 35 and 75 years old with stage II lung adenocarcinoma.

By share of the sample, this clone is large (0.1 to 1%). CDR3 in DNA: TGTGCCAGCAGTGTGAGATCTCGTTCCTACGAGCAGTACTTC. Protein product: CASSVRSRSYEQYF. The chain combines TRBV11-3 with TRBJ2-7; D not certain. Germline CDR1 reads SGHNT; CDR2 reads YENEEA. The V end lost 6 bases, the J end lost 1 base, and 13 bases lay between the germline ends. This CDR3 is 14 amino acids long.

Within the sample, this clone is large. The rearrangement joins TRBV19 to TRBJ1-1; no definite D call. V was trimmed by 5 bases and J by 1 base, leaving 14 bases between them. The CDR3 sequence is 15 residues long. Germline V gene lookup returns CDR1 LNHDA and CDR2 SQIVND (reference sequence). The CDR3 sequence: CASSPLDQPNTEAFF. As DNA, the CDR3 is TGTGCCAGTAGTCCCTTGGATCAACCGAACACTGAAGCTTTCTTT.

The chain carries TRBV6-7 and TRBJ1-5; D is unresolved. TRBV6-7 is identified as an open reading frame with a role that is uncertain. CDR3 length: 11 amino acids. V was shortened by 7 bases and J by 6 bases, with 7 bases between the two germline ends. CDR3 sequence (DNA): TGTGCCAGCATGATTAGTCAGCCCCAGCATTTT. Translated: CASMISQPQHF.

This clone has just a few counts. This chain joins TRBV2 and TRBJ2-1, with a weak D call TRBD1 (5 bases). V was trimmed by 6 bases and J by 4 bases, leaving 13 bases between them. Looked up from germline, CDR1 is SNHLY and CDR2 is FYNNEI. The CDR3 has 14 residues. The CDR3 spells CASSKDNAYNEQFF. In DNA, the CDR3 is TGTGCCAGCAGCAAGGACAACGCTTACAATGAGCAGTTCTTC.

CDR3 sequence reads: CASSQDTLAEALGELFF. Written as DNA, the CDR3 is TGTGCCAGCAGCCAAGATACACTAGCGGAGGCTCTGGGGGAGCTGTTTTTT. The rearrangement links TRBV14 to TRBJ2-2; TRBD2 aligns across 8 bases. V lost 0 bases and J lost 8; bases outside the gene matches: 11. There are 17 residues in the CDR3. Germline loops: CDR1 SGHDN, CDR2 FVKESK.

The V gene is TRBV18, the J gene TRBJ2-7; D is unresolved. The CDR3 has 12 residues. V was trimmed by 3 bases and J by 0 bases, leaving 3 bases between them. The V gene's germline CDR1 is KGHSH and CDR2 LQKENI. The CDR3 DNA follows: TGTGCCAGCTCACCCAGCTCCTACGAGCAGTACTTC. Amino acids: CASSPSSYEQYF.

The chain recombines TRBV19 with TRBJ2-1; D not certain. V lost 1 base and J lost 10, with 8 bases in between. Germline assignment: CDR1 LNHDA and CDR2 SQIVND (reference sequence). The CDR3 is made up of 12 amino acids. CDR3 region: CASSIVSQEQFF. CDR3 nucleotides: TGTGCCAGTAGTATAGTGAGTCAAGAGCAGTTCTTC.

V is TRBV6-1 and J is TRBJ2-5, with TRBD1 as a possible D gene (6 bases). The germline V and J ends were trimmed by 0 bases and 7 bases, with 27 bases remaining between them. CDR3 size: 19 residues. From germline, CDR1 is MNHNS and CDR2 SASEGT. The chain's CDR3 is CASSEARGMSGSAVGTQYF. CDR3 coding DNA: TGTGCCAGCAGTGAAGCCAGGGGAATGAGCGGATCGGCGGTGGGGACCCAGTACTTC.

This clone was counted between two and nine times. The chain combines TRBV6-8 with TRBJ2-1, with 10 positions matching TRBD1. Germline V gives CDR1 MNHGY, CDR2 SAAAGT. V lost 2 bases to trimming and J lost 5 bases; unmatched junction nucleotides: 3. CDR3 length: 15 residues. CDR3 sequence reads: CASSYPGTGDNEQFF. The CDR3 DNA is TGTGCCAGCAGTTACCCCGGGACAGGGGACAATGAGCAGTTCTTC.

By share, this clone ranks as medium-sized. This chain links TRBV11-3 with TRBJ1-5, with unresolved D. Per the germline V gene, CDR1 is SGHNT and CDR2 is YENEEA. V was clipped by 8 bases and J by 0 bases, with 11 bases between them. The CDR3 extends over 14 amino acids. In DNA, the CDR3 is TGTGCCAGCTCTGAACAGCTTAGCAATCAGCCCCAGCATTTT. It specifies CASSEQLSNQPQHF.

This clone was seen only a few times. The chain couples TRBV19 to TRBJ1-1, with TRBD1 matching 9 bases. Germline loops: CDR1 LNHDA, CDR2 SQIVND (reference sequence). The length of the CDR3 is 15 residues. The trim removed 4 bases at V and 5 bases at J, leaving 8 bases unmatched. The CDR3 DNA sequence: TGTGCCAGTAGTACCGTCCCGGGACAGGGAACTGAAGCTTTCTTT. The encoded protein is CASSTVPGQGTEAFF.